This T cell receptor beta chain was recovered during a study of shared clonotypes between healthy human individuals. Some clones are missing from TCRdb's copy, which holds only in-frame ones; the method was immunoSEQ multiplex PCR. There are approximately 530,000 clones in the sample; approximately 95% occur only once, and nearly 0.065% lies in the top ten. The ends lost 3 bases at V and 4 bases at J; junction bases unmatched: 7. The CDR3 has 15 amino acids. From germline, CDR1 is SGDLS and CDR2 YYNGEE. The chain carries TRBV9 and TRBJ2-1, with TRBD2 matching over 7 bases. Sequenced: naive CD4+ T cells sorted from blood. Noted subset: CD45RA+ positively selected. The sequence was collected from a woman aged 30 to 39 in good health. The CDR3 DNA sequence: TGTGCCAGCAGCGGCGAGCGGGACGGATACAATGAGCAGTTCTTC. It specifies CASSGERDGYNEQFF.